These 25 T cell receptor beta chains came from one sample sequenced in a study of cytomegalovirus exposure and HLA in healthy donors. The PCR made use of 60 Vbeta and 13 Jbeta primers. Here immunoSEQ multiplex PCR was the method, and the copy in TCRdb shows in-frame clones only, minus some. The sample holds around 150,000 clones, around 75% seen once. Specimen: PBMCs. The receptors come from a human donor in good health.

The chain employs TRBV9 and TRBJ1-1; D perhaps matches TRBD1 (5 bases). Germline assignment: CDR1 SGDLS and CDR2 YYNGEE. V was trimmed by 4 bases and J by 0 bases, leaving 13 bases between them. The CDR3 consists of 15 residues. Written as DNA, the CDR3 is TGTGCCAGCAGCTTATCCAACAGGATGAACACTGAAGCTTTCTTT. Protein sequence: CASSLSNRMNTEAFF.

The chain carries TRBV7-6 and TRBJ2-7, with TRBD1 identical over 9 bases. Germline V CDR1 and CDR2: SGHVS, FNYEAQ. This CDR3 has 12 residues. Trimming took 6 bases from V and 6 from J; bases not matched to a gene: 3. The CDR3: CASRGQGFEQYF. DNA for the CDR3: TGTGCCAGCAGGGGACAGGGTTTCGAGCAGTACTTC.

The gene calls are TRBV7-9 and TRBJ2-7, with unresolved D. The CDR3 has 14 residues. The germline V gene has CDR1 SEHNR and CDR2 FQNEAQ (reference sequence). The V and J ends lost 0 bases and 1 base respectively, with 7 bases between them. In DNA form, the CDR3 reads TGTGCCAGCAGCTTAGCTGTGTATTCCTACGAGCAGTACTTC. Amino acids: CASSLAVYSYEQYF.

This clone was recorded once. The chain has TRBV6-4 and TRBJ2-2, with TRBD2 matching 11 bases. The CDR3 length is 16 residues. With V trimmed by 4 bases and J by 2 bases, 3 bases remained unmatched. CDR1 is MRHNA and CDR2 is SNTAGT in the germline V gene. CDR3 nucleotides: TGTGCCAGCAGTGCACTAGCGGGGGCTAACACCGGGGAGCTGTTTTTT. Protein sequence: CASSALAGANTGELFF.

The chain combines TRBV2 with TRBJ2-1; 7 bases fit TRBD1. Germline V gene sequence: CDR1 SNHLY, CDR2 FYNNEI. V dropped 4 bases and J dropped 8; count of bases not matched to a gene: 11. The CDR3 is 15 amino acids. CDR3 nucleotides: TGTGCCAGCAGTGCAGACAGGGTTGGGAGTGATGAGCAGTTCTTC. Its translation is CASSADRVGSDEQFF.

The chain carries TRBV2 and TRBJ1-2; D ambiguous. The CDR3 extends over 13 amino acids. Germline V gene data show CDR1 as SNHLY and CDR2 as FYNNEI. Trimming removed 3 bases at V and 4 bases at J, with 9 bases between. The CDR3 region has the DNA TGTGCCAGCAGTGATTTACAGTTCTATGGCTACACCTTC. Encoded protein: CASSDLQFYGYTF. Together with reference TRBV2 and TRBJ1-2, the CDR3 gives the full variable domain: EPEVTQTPSHQVTQMGQEVILRCVPISNHLYFYWYRQILGQKVEFLVSFYNNEISEKSEIFDDQFSVERPDGSNFTLKIRSTKLEDSAMYFCASSDLQFYGYTFGSGTRLTVV.

This clone was counted a single time. This chain links TRBV6-1 with TRBJ2-2; 10 bases are shared with TRBD1. V gave up 9 bases and J gave up 4 bases; unmatched junction bases: 5. The CDR3 totals 14 residues. Germline CDR1 MNHNS, CDR2 SASEGT. The CDR3 region is CASGDRGVTGELFF. The CDR3 nucleotides are TGTGCCAGTGGGGACAGGGGAGTCACCGGGGAGCTGTTTTTT.

The J gene is TRBJ1-2, the V gene TRBV6-4; D call uncertain. V was clipped by 6 bases and J by 6 bases, with 11 bases between them. The CDR3 totals 12 residues. Germline-derived CDR1 and CDR2 are MRHNA and SNTAGT. DNA of the CDR3: TGTGCCAGCAGGGGTGCTACAGATGGCTACACCTTC. Amino acid sequence: CASRGATDGYTF.

The J gene is TRBJ1-2, the V gene TRBV10-3, with 7 positions matching TRBD1. The CDR3 length is 16 residues. Germline V lookup: CDR1 ENHRY, CDR2 SYGVKD. J lost 6 bases, V lost 2 bases, and 12 bases had no gene match. The CDR3 protein is CAISEQGTAKSDGYTF. The DNA for the CDR3 is TGTGCCATCAGTGAGCAGGGGACAGCGAAATCCGATGGCTACACCTTC.

The chain uses TRBV4-2 and TRBJ1-6; the match to TRBD1 covers 7 bases. With 1 base clipped from V and 7 bases from J, the junction kept 4 bases outside the gene matches. In germline, CDR1 is LGHNA, CDR2 YNFKEQ. This CDR3 is 15 amino acids long. Here the CDR3 DNA reads TGTGCCAGCAGCCAAGCTGACAGGGACAATTCACCCCTCCACTTT. Its protein is CASSQADRDNSPLHF.

CDR3 loop: CASSPWGDTEAFF. The CDR3 region has the DNA TGTGCCAGCAGCCCCTGGGGGGACACTGAAGCTTTCTTT. The V call is TRBV5-8, the J call TRBJ1-1, with a weak D call TRBD1 (5 bases). The germline gives CDR1 SGHTS, CDR2 YDEGEE. Trimming shortened V by 4 bases and J by 3 bases, and 10 bases separated the two germline ends. This CDR3 is 13 amino acids long. Full variable domain (missing parts from reference TRBV5-8 and TRBJ1-1): EAGVTQSPTHLIKTRGQQATLRCSPISGHTSVYWYQQALGLGLQFLLWYDEGEERNRGNFPPRFSGRQFPNYSSELNVNALELEDSALYLCASSPWGDTEAFFGQGTRLTVV.

V gene TRBV4-1 combines with J gene TRBJ2-1; 8 positions match TRBD1. V gave up 0 bases and J gave up 1 base; unmatched junction bases: 8. Germline V CDR1 and CDR2: MGHRA, YSYEKL. This CDR3 comprises 18 residues. The CDR3 sequence is CASSQDGNGQGSYNEQFF. The CDR3 bases are TGCGCCAGCAGCCAAGACGGAAATGGACAGGGATCCTACAATGAGCAGTTCTTC.

The V and J genes are TRBV2 and TRBJ2-2; tentative D call: TRBD2 (6 bases). The V gene's germline CDR1 is SNHLY and CDR2 FYNNEI. The germline V and J ends were trimmed by 5 bases and 5 bases, with 15 bases remaining between them. This CDR3 is 15 amino acids long. Here the CDR3 DNA reads TGTGCCAGCAGTTTAGAAGTGGGGGGAACCGGGGAGCTGTTTTTT. This gives the protein CASSLEVGGTGELFF.

In regard to this clone: Sequence at one end of the junction differs from germline and may be a read error. The chain employs TRBV7-9 and TRBJ2-5; D might be TRBD2 (6 bases). CDR3 length equals 14 residues. From germline, CDR1 is SEHNR and CDR2 FQNEAQ (reference sequence). The CDR3 DNA sequence: TGTTCCAGCAGCCCACGGGTGGGACTGGAGACCCAGTACTTC. Protein product: CSSSPRVGLETQYF.

This clone was seen a single time. The CDR3 nucleotides are TGTGCCAGTAGTATAGATCAGGGGACTAGGGGGCGGTTCTTC. Amino acids: CASSIDQGTRGRFF. The chain links TRBV19 to TRBJ2-1; D is possibly TRBD2 (8 bases). This CDR3 contains 14 residues. Germline CDR1 is LNHDA and CDR2 is SQIVND (reference sequence). Trimming stripped 0 bases from V and 15 bases from J, with 18 bases between.

The rearrangement links TRBV7-2 to TRBJ2-5; 7 bases are shared with TRBD1. Germline V gene data show CDR1 as SGHTA and CDR2 as FQGNSA. V was clipped by 0 bases and J by 2 bases; unmatched bases: 3. This CDR3 is built from 15 residues. CDR3 sequence (DNA): TGTGCCAGCAGCTTAGCGCCGGGACAGCAAGAGACCCAGTACTTC. It encodes CASSLAPGQQETQYF.

The gene calls are TRBV5-8 and TRBJ1-1; D is perhaps TRBD1 (5 bases). Trimming pared 5 bases from V and 5 bases from J, leaving 19 bases between. The CDR3 covers 15 residues. Germline V gives CDR1 SGHTS, CDR2 YDEGEE. The CDR3, as DNA: TGTGCCAGCAGGTGGAAGGGAGGAGGGGTGACTGAAGCTTTCTTT. Protein: CASRWKGGGVTEAFF.

The rearrangement uses TRBV6-5 and TRBJ2-1, with 7 bases fitting TRBD1. Germline CDR1 MNHEY, CDR2 SVGAGI. The CDR3 totals 14 residues. The junction had 8 bases not matched to a gene; V was cut back by 2 bases and J by 10 bases. The CDR3 here is CASSYLDRSGEQFF. The CDR3 DNA reads TGTGCCAGCAGTTACCTGGACAGGTCAGGGGAGCAGTTCTTC.

The table lists this clone with a count of one. The chain couples TRBV5-4 to TRBJ2-7; 10 nucleotides line up with TRBD2. This CDR3 has 14 amino acids. The V gene's germline CDR1 is SGHNT and CDR2 YYREEE (reference sequence). Losses at the gene ends were 4 bases for V and 7 bases for J; bases not matched to a gene: 8. The CDR3 coding sequence is TGTGCCAGCAGCCCTAGCGGGAGATCGGGGGAGCAGTACTTC. Its protein product is CASSPSGRSGEQYF.

The chain is built from TRBV18 and TRBJ2-7; 11 nucleotides align to TRBD2. CDR3 size: 15 residues. The junction had 2 bases not matched to a gene; V was cut back by 3 bases and J by 1 base. CDR1 and CDR2 (germline): KGHSH, LQKENI. CDR3 nucleotides: TGTGCCAGCTCACCCGGGACTAGCGGTTCCTACGAGCAGTACTTC. This translates into CASSPGTSGSYEQYF.

The V and J genes are TRBV12-5 and TRBJ1-5; TRBD1 is a possible D gene (6 bases). The CDR3 length is 16 residues. Trimming took off 0 bases at V and 4 bases at J, with 13 bases between the two ends. The germline V gene encodes CDR1 LGHNT and CDR2 FRNRAP. The DNA of the CDR3 is TGTGCTAGTGGTTTGGTACTATTACAGGGAAATCAGCCCCAGCATTTT. It is translated as CASGLVLLQGNQPQHF.

The V gene is TRBV5-4, the J gene TRBJ1-2; 12 nucleotides match TRBD1. V dropped 0 bases and J dropped 6; count of bases not matched to a gene: 6. CDR1 is SGHNT, CDR2 YYREEE, per germline (reference sequence). This CDR3 spans 16 amino acids. The CDR3 spells CASSLAKGQGADGYTF. The CDR3 nucleotides are TGTGCCAGCAGCTTGGCCAAGGGACAGGGGGCCGATGGCTACACCTTC. The complete variable domain, with remaining parts taken from reference TRBV5-4 and TRBJ1-2, reads ETGVTQSPTHLIKTRGQQVTLRCSSQSGHNTVSWYQQALGQGPQFIFQYYREEENGRGNFPPRFSGLQFPNYSSELNVNALELDDSALYLCASSLAKGQGADGYTFGSGTRLTVV.

The chain employs TRBV5-4 and TRBJ2-7; D unresolved. Trimming removed 0 bases from V and 5 bases from J, with 18 bases in between. This CDR3 comprises 16 residues. Per germline, CDR1 SGHNT and CDR2 YYREEE (reference sequence). This CDR3 is CASSLGHPRMSNEQYF. The CDR3 DNA is TGTGCCAGCAGCTTGGGACACCCAAGAATGTCCAACGAGCAGTACTTC.

The rearrangement uses TRBV6-5 and TRBJ1-3; weak D call: TRBD1 (6 bases). The CDR3 extends over 14 amino acids. Germline lookup yields CDR1 MNHEY and CDR2 SVGAGI. Trimming took off 2 bases at V and 3 bases at J, with 8 bases between the two ends. The CDR3 coding sequence is TGTGCCAGCAGTTACGTACAGGGTGGAAACACCATATATTTT. This gives the protein CASSYVQGGNTIYF.

This chain uses TRBV19 with TRBJ2-5, with TRBD1 identical over 10 bases. CDR3 length: 14 amino acids. Germline CDR1 reads LNHDA; CDR2 reads SQIVND (reference sequence). The V segment lost 3 bases and the J segment 4 bases; nucleotides outside the gene matches: 2. This CDR3 reads CASSMDRGGETQYF. The CDR3 DNA reads TGTGCCAGTAGTATGGACAGGGGGGGAGAGACCCAGTACTTC.